The sequence of this T cell receptor (beta chain) was determined in a study of OX40 agonist ivuxolimab in advanced cancers. Measured with immunoSEQ multiplex PCR; TCRdb has only the in-frame clones, and not every one. This table holds approximately 69,000 clones, 80% to 90% found once. Looked up from germline, CDR1 is SGHTA and CDR2 is FQGNSA. This CDR3 region has 14 residues. V shed 6 bases and J shed 3 bases, with 11 bases lying between them. Sequenced material: CD4+ or CD8+ T cells sorted from blood, taken in a trial of the OX40 agonist ivuxolimab. The sequence derives from an adult with an advanced solid tumor such as melanoma, head and neck, liver or kidney cancer. This chain links TRBV7-2 with TRBJ1-4, with D unresolved. CDR3 residues: CASRGFTSNEKLFF. DNA for the CDR3: TGTGCCAGCAGAGGGTTCACCTCTAATGAAAAACTGTTTTTT.